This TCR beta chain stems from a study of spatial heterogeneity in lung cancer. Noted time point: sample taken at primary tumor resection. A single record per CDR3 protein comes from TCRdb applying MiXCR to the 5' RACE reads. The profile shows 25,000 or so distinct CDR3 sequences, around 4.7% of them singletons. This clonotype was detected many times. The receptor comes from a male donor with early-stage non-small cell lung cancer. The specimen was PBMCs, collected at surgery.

The CDR3 nucleotides read TGCAGTGCCGTGGACAGGGACCCCTACGAGCAGTACTTC. Its protein product is CSAVDRDPYEQYF. The V call is TRBV20-1, the J call TRBJ2-7; 8 nucleotides line up with TRBD1. Trimming at V came to 6 bases and at J to 2 bases, leaving 6 bases not matched to a gene. Looked up from germline, CDR1 is DFQATT and CDR2 is SNEGSKA (reference sequence). The length of the CDR3 is 13 residues.